These 21 T cell receptor beta chains came from one sample sequenced in a study of blood T cell repertoires in COVID-19. TCRdb keeps only in-frame clones here, not all; method: immunoSEQ multiplex PCR. This table holds more than 250,000 clones, around 92% found once. Material: peripheral blood. The receptor source for this set is a man aged 18 to 35 who had recovered from COVID-19.

This chain connects TRBV2 to TRBJ2-3; the match to TRBD2 covers 7 bases. The V segment lost 5 bases and the J segment 0 bases; nucleotides outside the gene matches: 5. Germline V gene data show CDR1 as SNHLY and CDR2 as FYNNEI. CDR3 length: 15 amino acids. Here the CDR3 reads CASSKTSSSTDTQYF. The CDR3 DNA reads as TGTGCCAGCAGTAAGACTAGCAGCAGCACAGATACGCAGTATTTT.

V gene TRBV5-6 combines with J gene TRBJ2-1; TRBD2 is a possible D gene (6 bases). The CDR3 is made up of 14 amino acids. Germline CDR1 is SGHDT and CDR2 is YYEEEE. V was cut by 1 base and J by 7 bases, with 12 bases left in between. The CDR3 nucleotides are TGTGCCAGCAGCTTGATACGGGAGTGGAATGAGCAGTTCTTC. Protein sequence: CASSLIREWNEQFF.

This chain joins TRBV7-2 and TRBJ2-2, with D possibly TRBD2 on 7 matching bases. Germline V gene data show CDR1 as SGHTA and CDR2 as FQGNSA. The CDR3 length is 16 residues. V lost 3 bases and J 0 bases, leaving 11 bases between the germline ends. CDR3 residues: CASSLDSGANTGELFF. The CDR3 nucleotides read TGTGCCAGCAGCTTGGACAGCGGGGCGAACACCGGGGAGCTGTTTTTT.

The gene calls are TRBV21-1 and TRBJ1-5; the table gives TRBD1 as D, unverified against the DNA. TRBV21-1 is a listed pseudogene. The CDR3 totals 13 residues. The CDR3 DNA reads as TGTGCCAGCATGAACAGGGTCAATCAGCCCCAGCATTTT. Its protein is CASMNRVNQPQHF.

This chain connects TRBV5-1 to TRBJ2-1; TRBD1 aligns across 10 bases. CDR3 size: 15 residues. In germline, CDR1 is SGHRS, CDR2 YFSETQ. V trimming: 3 bases; J trimming: 6 bases; junction bases outside the gene matches: 6. CDR3 residues: CASSSGTGVPNEQFF. For the CDR3, the DNA is TGCGCCAGCAGCTCCGGGACAGGGGTCCCCAATGAGCAGTTCTTC.

The V gene is TRBV4-1, the J gene TRBJ1-2; D perhaps matches TRBD1 (5 bases). In germline, CDR1 is MGHRA, CDR2 YSYEKL. The CDR3 runs 16 residues. V dropped 4 bases and J dropped 2 bases, with 17 bases sitting between them. The CDR3 loop reads CASSPQSTERNYGYTF. For the CDR3, the DNA is TGCGCCAGCAGCCCCCAGTCGACAGAGAGAAACTATGGCTACACCTTC.

The chain joins TRBV7-6 to TRBJ1-2, with unresolved D. Trimming pared 0 bases from V and 4 bases from J, leaving 9 bases between. The length of the CDR3 is 14 residues. Germline V gene data show CDR1 as SGHVS and CDR2 as FNYEAQ. In DNA, the CDR3 is TGTGCCAGCAGCTTAGCGGAGGGCTCCTATGGCTACACCTTC. This codes for CASSLAEGSYGYTF.

V and J are TRBV19 and TRBJ1-1; D might be TRBD1 (6 bases). There are 15 residues in the CDR3. The germline V gene has CDR1 LNHDA and CDR2 SQIVND (reference sequence). Trimming left V 2 bases short and J 1 base short, with 11 bases between. CDR3 nucleotides: TGTGCCAGTAGTATACAAAGGACAGAGAACACTGAAGCTTTCTTT. Translating it yields CASSIQRTENTEAFF.

The table lists this clone with a count of one. V usage is TRBV19 and J usage is TRBJ1-1; D ambiguous. V gave up 9 bases and J gave up 6 bases, with 17 bases separating them. The CDR3 consists of 13 residues. Germline V gene sequence: CDR1 LNHDA, CDR2 SQIVND (reference sequence). The CDR3 nucleotides read TGTGCCAGCCACAATACCGGGGAGTCTGAAGCTTTCTTT. This codes for CASHNTGESEAFF.

The rearrangement joins TRBV6-6 to TRBJ2-6; D unresolved. This CDR3 is built from 15 residues. V lost 2 bases and J lost 0, with 5 bases in between. Germline CDR1 and CDR2: MNHNY and SVGAGI (reference sequence). The CDR3 region is CASSYVFSGANVLTF. The CDR3 nucleotides read TGTGCCAGCAGTTACGTCTTCTCTGGGGCCAACGTCCTGACTTTC.

The V and J genes are TRBV5-1 and TRBJ2-3, with D perhaps TRBD2 (5 bases). The germline V gene encodes CDR1 SGHRS and CDR2 YFSETQ. The CDR3 extends over 16 amino acids. V lost 2 bases, J lost 0 bases, and 13 bases lay in between. This CDR3 reads CASSFNTRGSTDTQYF. DNA for the CDR3: TGCGCCAGCAGCTTCAACACCCGGGGTAGCACAGATACGCAGTATTTT.

The chain uses TRBV27 and TRBJ2-2; a possible D gene is TRBD1 (6 bases). CDR1 MNHEY and CDR2 SMNVEV come from the germline V gene (reference sequence). The CDR3 is made up of 18 amino acids. V lost 7 bases and J 5 bases, leaving 26 bases between the germline ends. CDR3 sequence: CASTLKGVIQGRTGELFF. CDR3 sequence (DNA): TGTGCCAGCACTCTGAAGGGGGTGATACAGGGAAGGACCGGGGAGCTGTTTTTT.

CDR3 residues: CASSRQGSLDTQYF. The CDR3 DNA reads as TGTGCCAGCAGCAGACAGGGGAGTTTAGATACGCAGTATTTT. J is TRBJ2-3 and V is TRBV27; 8 bases line up with TRBD1. CDR3 length equals 14 residues. Looked up from germline, CDR1 is MNHEY and CDR2 is SMNVEV (reference sequence). V was clipped by 6 bases and J by 5 bases; unmatched bases: 7.

The chain has TRBV9 and TRBJ1-5; D possibly corresponds to TRBD1 (5 bases). Germline CDR1 reads SGDLS; CDR2 reads YYNGEE. The V end was cut by 3 bases, the J end by 2 bases, with 12 bases between. This CDR3 is built from 15 residues. CDR3 loop: CASSGLDRGNQPQHF. In DNA, the CDR3 is TGTGCCAGCAGCGGTTTAGACAGAGGCAATCAGCCCCAGCATTTT.

This chain joins TRBV30 and TRBJ1-6; TRBD1 matches at 8 bases. Germline V gene data show CDR1 as GTSNPN and CDR2 as SVGIG (reference sequence). The CDR3 is 14 residues long. The trim removed 1 base at V and 7 bases at J, leaving 3 bases unmatched. For the CDR3, the DNA is TGTGCCTGGAGTGACGGACAGGGAAATTCACCCCTCCACTTT. This sequence encodes CAWSDGQGNSPLHF.

The J gene is TRBJ2-7, the V gene TRBV14; TRBD2 agrees at 11 bases. The CDR3 covers 17 residues. CDR1 and CDR2 from the germline V gene are SGHDN and FVKESK. V was clipped by 2 bases and J by 2 bases; unmatched bases: 8. CDR3 nucleotide sequence: TGTGCCAGCAGCCAACGGCTTCTAGCGGGGGGTCCCTACGAGCAGTACTTC. Protein product: CASSQRLLAGGPYEQYF. The full variable domain, its missing parts supplied by reference TRBV14 and TRBJ2-7, is EAGVTQFPSHSVIEKGQTVTLRCDPISGHDNLYWYRRVMGKEIKFLLHFVKESKQDESGMPNNRFLAERTGGTYSTLKVQPAELEDSGVYFCASSQRLLAGGPYEQYFGPGTRLTVT.

The chain is built from TRBV3-1 (or the pseudogene TRBV3-2) and TRBJ2-7; tentatively, D is TRBD2 (6 bases). Trimming pared 2 bases from V and 3 bases from J, leaving 8 bases between. Germline lookup yields CDR1 LGHDT and CDR2 YNNKEL (reference sequence). CDR3 length equals 13 residues. This CDR3 reads CASSQSGDYEQYF. CDR3 bases: TGTGCCAGCAGCCAATCGGGGGACTACGAGCAGTACTTC.

The rearrangement joins TRBV11-2 to TRBJ2-5; 7 bases fit TRBD2. Losses at the gene ends were 4 bases for V and 1 base for J; bases not matched to a gene: 3. CDR1 and CDR2 from the germline V gene are SGHAT and FQNNGV. The CDR3 has 14 amino acids. In DNA, the CDR3 is TGTGCCAGCAGCTACCCGGGAGGCCAAGAGACCCAGTACTTC. Translating gives CASSYPGGQETQYF.

The genes are TRBV4-1 and TRBJ2-7; 13 positions match TRBD2. Germline-derived CDR1 and CDR2 are MGHRA and YSYEKL. The CDR3 has 15 residues. J lost 3 bases, V lost 4 bases, and 3 bases had no gene match. The CDR3 region has the DNA TGCGCCAGCAGCCCACGACTAGCGGGGGGCTACGAGCAGTACTTC. Amino acid sequence: CASSPRLAGGYEQYF.

This clone was seen only once. The chain is built from TRBV27 and TRBJ1-2; D is unresolved. Germline CDR1 is MNHEY and CDR2 is SMNVEV (reference sequence). The V and J ends lost 3 bases and 7 bases respectively, with 12 bases between them. The CDR3 totals 13 residues. This chain's CDR3 is CASSLGPSTGYTF. The CDR3 DNA sequence: TGTGCCAGCAGTTTGGGCCCCTCGACTGGCTACACCTTC.

The gene calls are TRBV30 and TRBJ1-2; D might be TRBD1 (5 bases). Deletions cut 3 bases from V and 7 bases from J, with 15 bases between. Germline lookup yields CDR1 GTSNPN and CDR2 SVGIG (reference sequence). The CDR3 extends over 13 amino acids. The CDR3 region has the DNA TGTGCCTGGAGCCCCACCCAGGGAATTGGCTACACCTTC. It specifies CAWSPTQGIGYTF.